This TCR beta chain is drawn from a study of T cells in Graves' hyperthyroidism and ophthalmopathy (dated by TCRdb to the late 2010s). Broadly, across the study: Peripheral blood samples were taken at initial diagnosis, before any treatment was given. Whether ophthalmopathy could be predicted prospectively was tested in an independent validation cohort made up of fewer than 20 hyperthyroidism patients plus 17 patients who later progressed to ophthalmopathy. After sampling, hyperthyroidism patients received methimazole starting at 30 mg daily, and ophthalmopathy patients received high-dose intravenous methylprednisolone. TCR V-J signatures able to tell the groups apart were searched for in a discovery cohort of 100 patients, of whom under 45 had Graves' ophthalmopathy and about 60 had stable Graves' hyperthyroidism. Thyroid tissue and blood T-cell repertoires from several Graves' hyperthyroidism patients were also compared in the study. The paper describes TCR Vbeta CDR3 sequencing of around 130 peripheral blood samples, made up of fewer than 50 ophthalmopathy patients, around 78 hyperthyroidism patients and roughly 17 progressor patients. The roughly 94 discovery patients were randomly divided into training and test sets at a 7:3 ratio. Paper-wide results and their limitations: In validation, progression to ophthalmopathy was predicted by the model with 70.59% sensitivity and 72.22% specificity, a median of roughly six months before onset. Most expanded thyroid clonotypes (frequency above 0.001) were also found in blood, which suggests that blood repertoires may mirror thyroid immune responses. No statistical method was used to fix the sample size in advance, and group allocation was not hidden from the investigators. A 13 V-J signature model separated ophthalmopathy from stable hyperthyroidism, with approximately 86% sensitivity and 81.08% specificity in cross-validation and 80%/75% in testing.

Turning to this clonotype: Its antigen is not yet known. The germline gene is not matched at one end of the junction; a read error may be the cause.

Amplification of TCR beta CDR3 regions was carried out from RNA transcripts. The first round of RT-PCR for the TCR CDR3 was performed with the HTBI primer set and the Qiagen OneStep RT-PCR kit. Libraries were constructed in a second round of multiplex PCR, after which size selection and purification were carried out. Libraries were sequenced paired-end with 100 bp reads on an Illumina HiSeq2000. As for the original processing: SOAPnuke was used to process the raw data, with reads discarded if the reads contained adapters or uncalled bases, had a mean Phred below 15, or lacked an exact constant-primer or identifier match. High-quality paired reads were merged with COPE v1.2.5, and unique nucleotide sequences were defined as clonotypes. Clonotypes were aligned to IMGT TRBV, TRBD and TRBJ reference segments using MiTCR v1.1. The analysis was restricted to V-J combinations with a frequency above 0.0001, which together covered just over 98% of the repertoires. The TCS score was defined as the ratio of F50 (clonal expansion) to E x V (chaos), calculated using BLOSUM62-based TCRdist between CDR3 peptides within each V-J. Welch's t-statistics and random forest reduced 500 to 650 V-J features to 13, which were used in a naive Bayes classifier (R e1071). Thyroid-blood repertoire similarity was quantified with the Morisita-Horn index. TCRdb took the public reads, trimmed them with fastp at Q25, ran MiXCR for clone calling and kept in-frame beta chains. One record per CDR3 amino acid sequence lists the most common genes and DNA. Here the V and J calls rest on TCRdb's processing, not on the authors' analysis. For this sample there are roughly 100,000 distinct CDR3 sequences; 40% to 50% appear just once. Together, the top ten hold roughly 24% of the sample.

CDR1 SGHTA and CDR2 FQGTGA were looked up in the germline V gene. The CDR3 measures 16 amino acids from cysteine to phenylalanine. Of all the DNA, just the CDR3 is kept, 48 bases in frame from base 1. Stable Graves' hyperthyroidism was defined as no progression to ophthalmopathy during 18 months of follow-up. Hyperthyroidism patients were newly diagnosed, with disease duration under 2 months, and aged 18 to 65 years. Exclusion was applied to patients with uncontrolled infections, other autoimmune diseases, pregnancy or lactation. Clinical symptoms, serum thyroxine and TRAb, thyroid ultrasound, and orbital computed tomography formed the basis for the diagnoses. PBMCs were separated from roughly 10 ml of fresh peripheral blood using Ficoll-Paque density gradient centrifugation. Total RNA was extracted with Trizol reagent, and quality was checked on an Agilent 2100 Bioanalyzer.

Recombination connected TRBV7-3 to TRBJ2-5; 9 bases in between match TRBD2. The sequencing input was blood. The receptor comes from a man aged 35-49 years with Graves' hyperthyroidism. The DNA is TGTGCCAGCAGCGCCGGACTGGCGGGGGGGCAAGAGACCCGGTACTTC. This gives the protein CASSAGLAGGQETRYF.